The present T cell receptor beta chain was sequenced within a study of blood T cell repertoires in COVID-19. In its sample, this clone was seen once. The ends lost 3 bases at V and 3 bases at J; junction bases unmatched: 4. The CDR3 covers 15 residues. CDR1 and CDR2 from the germline V gene are KGHSH and LQKENI. The table came from immunoSEQ multiplex PCR; TCRdb's copy has only in-frame clones and leaves some out. This repertoire shows around 250,000 clones, approximately 85% found once; its top ten account for under 2.5%. Sequenced sample: PBMCs or T cells enriched from blood (not recorded which). This sequence originates from a woman between 50 and 59 years old who had recovered from COVID-19. V and J are TRBV18 and TRBJ2-2, with TRBD2 matching over 7 bases. CDR3 DNA sequence: TGTGCCAGCTCACCCTCCAGCGGGGACACCGGGGAGCTGTTTTTT. This encodes CASSPSSGDTGELFF.